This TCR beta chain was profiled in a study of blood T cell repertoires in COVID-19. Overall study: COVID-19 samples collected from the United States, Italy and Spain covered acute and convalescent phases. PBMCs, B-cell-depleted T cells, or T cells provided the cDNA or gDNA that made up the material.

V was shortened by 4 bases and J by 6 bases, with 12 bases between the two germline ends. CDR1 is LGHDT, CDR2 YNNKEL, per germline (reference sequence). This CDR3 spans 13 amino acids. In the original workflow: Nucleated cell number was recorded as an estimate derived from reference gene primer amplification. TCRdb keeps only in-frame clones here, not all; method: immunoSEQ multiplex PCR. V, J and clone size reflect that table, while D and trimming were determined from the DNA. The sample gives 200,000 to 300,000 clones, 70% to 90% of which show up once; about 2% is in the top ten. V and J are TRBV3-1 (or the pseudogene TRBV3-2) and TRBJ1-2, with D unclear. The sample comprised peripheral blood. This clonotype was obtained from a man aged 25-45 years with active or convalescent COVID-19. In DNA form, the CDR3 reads TGTGCCAGCAGCCGCCGCGGGGAAAATGGCTACACCTTC. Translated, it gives CASSRRGENGYTF.